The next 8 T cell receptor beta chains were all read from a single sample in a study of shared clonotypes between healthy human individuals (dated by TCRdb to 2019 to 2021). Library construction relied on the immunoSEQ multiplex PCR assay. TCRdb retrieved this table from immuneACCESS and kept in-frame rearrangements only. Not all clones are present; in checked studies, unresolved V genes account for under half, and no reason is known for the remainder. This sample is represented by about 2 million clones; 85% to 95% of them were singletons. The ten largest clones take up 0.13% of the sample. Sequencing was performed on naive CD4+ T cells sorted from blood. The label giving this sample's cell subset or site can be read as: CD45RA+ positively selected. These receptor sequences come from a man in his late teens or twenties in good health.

CDR3 loop: CASSISVGKVSGANVLTF. The CDR3 DNA reads as TGTGCCAGCAGCATCTCGGTGGGGAAGGTCTCCGGGGCCAACGTCCTGACTTTC. This sequence joins TRBV25-1 and TRBJ2-6, with D unclear. V lost 6 bases to trimming and J lost 4 bases, with 22 bases between them. Germline loops: CDR1 MGHDK, CDR2 SYGVNS. The CDR3 consists of 18 residues.

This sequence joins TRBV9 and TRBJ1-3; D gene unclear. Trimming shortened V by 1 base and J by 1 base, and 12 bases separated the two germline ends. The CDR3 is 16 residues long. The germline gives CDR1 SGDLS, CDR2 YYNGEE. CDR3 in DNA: TGTGCCAGCAGCGTAATGTCGGGGAATTCTGGAAACACCATATATTTT. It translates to CASSVMSGNSGNTIYF.

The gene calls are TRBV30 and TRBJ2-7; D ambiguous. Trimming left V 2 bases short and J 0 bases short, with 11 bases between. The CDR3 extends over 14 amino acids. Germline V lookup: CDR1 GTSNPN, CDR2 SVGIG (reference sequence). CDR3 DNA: TGTGCCTGGAGTTTAAGCCGTAGCTCCTACGAGCAGTACTTC. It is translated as CAWSLSRSSYEQYF.

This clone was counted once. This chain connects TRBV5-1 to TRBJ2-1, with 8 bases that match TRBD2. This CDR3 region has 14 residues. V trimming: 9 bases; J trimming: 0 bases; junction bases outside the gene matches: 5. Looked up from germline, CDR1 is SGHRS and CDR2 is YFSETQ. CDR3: CANLAGPSYNEQFF. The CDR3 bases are TGCGCCAACCTAGCGGGTCCCTCCTACAATGAGCAGTTCTTC.

This CDR3 is CASSIRSLAGAYNEQFF. CDR3 nucleotides: TGTGCCAGTAGTATCCGGAGTCTAGCGGGAGCCTACAATGAGCAGTTCTTC. V is TRBV19 and J is TRBJ2-1, with 10 bases identical to TRBD2. With V trimmed by 3 bases and J by 2 bases, 7 bases remained unmatched. The CDR3 is made up of 17 amino acids. Germline CDR1 LNHDA, CDR2 SQIVND (reference sequence).

Here the CDR3 reads CASSLEAGGFYNEQFF. The CDR3 DNA sequence: TGCGCCAGCAGCCTCGAAGCGGGAGGTTTCTACAATGAGCAGTTCTTC. The J gene is TRBJ2-1, the V gene TRBV4-3, with 9 bases that match TRBD2. CDR3 length: 16 residues. The J segment lost 3 bases and the V segment lost 4 bases, leaving 7 bases of the junction unmatched. Germline V gene sequence: CDR1 LGHNA, CDR2 YSLEER.

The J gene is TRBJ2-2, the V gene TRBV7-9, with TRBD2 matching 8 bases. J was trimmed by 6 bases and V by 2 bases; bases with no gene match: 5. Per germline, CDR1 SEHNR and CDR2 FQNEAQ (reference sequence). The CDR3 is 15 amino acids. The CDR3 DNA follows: TGTGCCAGCAGCTTAAGAGAGCGGGAGCCCGGGGAGCTGTTTTTT. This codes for CASSLREREPGELFF.

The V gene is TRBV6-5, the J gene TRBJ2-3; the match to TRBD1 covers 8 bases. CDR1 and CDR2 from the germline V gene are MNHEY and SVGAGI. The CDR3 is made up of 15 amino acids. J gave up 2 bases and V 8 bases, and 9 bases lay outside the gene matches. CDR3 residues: CASRSGTGHTDTQYF. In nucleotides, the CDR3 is TGTGCCAGCCGATCCGGGACAGGACACACAGATACGCAGTATTTT.